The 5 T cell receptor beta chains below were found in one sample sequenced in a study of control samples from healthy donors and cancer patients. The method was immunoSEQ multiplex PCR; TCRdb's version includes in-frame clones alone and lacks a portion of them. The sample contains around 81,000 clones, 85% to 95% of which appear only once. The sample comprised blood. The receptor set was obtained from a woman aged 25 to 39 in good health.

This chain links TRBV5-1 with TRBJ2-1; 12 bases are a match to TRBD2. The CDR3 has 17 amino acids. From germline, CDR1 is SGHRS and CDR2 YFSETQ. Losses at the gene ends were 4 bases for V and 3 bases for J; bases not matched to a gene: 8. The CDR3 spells CASSPPLAGGGYNEQFF. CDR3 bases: TGCGCCAGCAGCCCCCCTCTAGCGGGGGGGGGCTACAATGAGCAGTTCTTC.

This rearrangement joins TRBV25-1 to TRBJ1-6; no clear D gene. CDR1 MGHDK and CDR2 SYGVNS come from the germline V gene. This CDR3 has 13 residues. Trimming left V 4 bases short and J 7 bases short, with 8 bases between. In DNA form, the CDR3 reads TGTGCCAGCAGTGGACGGTTAAATTCACCCCTCCACTTT. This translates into CASSGRLNSPLHF.

The CDR3 loop is CASSQDLYVEDDQPQHF. DNA of the CDR3: TGCGCCAGCAGCCAAGACTTATACGTGGAGGATGATCAGCCCCAGCATTTT. The chain has TRBV4-1 and TRBJ1-5, with D hard to call. V gave up 0 bases and J gave up 5 bases, with 17 bases separating them. The CDR3 loop spans 17 amino acids. The V gene's germline CDR1 is MGHRA and CDR2 YSYEKL.

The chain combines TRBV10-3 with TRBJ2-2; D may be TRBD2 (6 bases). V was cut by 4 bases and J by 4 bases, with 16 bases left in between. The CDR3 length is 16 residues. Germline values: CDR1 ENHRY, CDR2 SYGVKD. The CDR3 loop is CAISGSGGSSTGELFF. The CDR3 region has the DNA TGTGCCATCAGTGGCTCTGGGGGGTCGAGCACCGGGGAGCTGTTTTTT.

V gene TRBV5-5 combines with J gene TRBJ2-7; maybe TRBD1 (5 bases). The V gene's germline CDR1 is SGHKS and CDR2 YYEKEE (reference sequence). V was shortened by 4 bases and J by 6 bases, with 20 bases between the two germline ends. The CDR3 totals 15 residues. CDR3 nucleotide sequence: TGTGCCAGCAGCCGAAGACAGTCGAAGGGTGGCGAGCAGTACTTC. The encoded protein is CASSRRQSKGGEQYF.